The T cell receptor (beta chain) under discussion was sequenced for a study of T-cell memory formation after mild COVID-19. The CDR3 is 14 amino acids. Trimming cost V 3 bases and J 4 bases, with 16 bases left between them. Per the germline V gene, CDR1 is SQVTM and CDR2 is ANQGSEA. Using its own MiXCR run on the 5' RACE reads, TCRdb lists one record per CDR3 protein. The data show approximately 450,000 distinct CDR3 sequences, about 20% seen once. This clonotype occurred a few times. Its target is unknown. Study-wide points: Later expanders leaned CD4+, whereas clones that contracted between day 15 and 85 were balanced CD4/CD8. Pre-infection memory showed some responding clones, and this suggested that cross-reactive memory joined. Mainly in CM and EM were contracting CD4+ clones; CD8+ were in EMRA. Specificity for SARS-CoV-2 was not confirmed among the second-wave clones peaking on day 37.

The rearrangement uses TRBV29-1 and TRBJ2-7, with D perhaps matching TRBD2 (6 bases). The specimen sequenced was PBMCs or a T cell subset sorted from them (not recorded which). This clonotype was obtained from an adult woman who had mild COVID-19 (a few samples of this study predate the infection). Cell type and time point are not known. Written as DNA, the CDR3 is TGCAGCGTTGACGGTCCGGGGGAGGAATACGAGCAGTACTTC. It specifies CSVDGPGEEYEQYF.